This entry lists 27 T cell receptor beta chains sequenced from one sample in a study of identical twins. TCRdb passed the 5' RACE reads through MiXCR, listing each CDR3 protein once. The sample lists around 550,000 distinct CDR3 sequences, roughly 15% occurring once. These data also formed part of another study, on yellow fever vaccine responses in identical twins.

Sequencing was done on a sample of CD4+ T cells sorted from blood. Receptors were obtained from a woman younger than 35 in good health.

This clonotype was observed a few times. The rearrangement joins TRBV12-3 or TRBV12-4 to TRBJ1-1, with 7 nucleotides matching TRBD1. Trimming took 6 bases from V and 2 from J; bases not matched to a gene: 9. The CDR3 is made up of 15 amino acids. CDR3 protein: CASRKSGTANTEAFF. The CDR3 nucleotides read TGTGCCAGCAGAAAATCCGGGACAGCTAACACTGAAGCTTTCTTT.

This clonotype was observed a handful of times. The chain couples TRBV24-1 to TRBJ2-2, with 7 nucleotides matching TRBD1. Germline assignment: CDR1 KGHDR and CDR2 SFDVKD. This CDR3 spans 15 amino acids. V lost 7 bases to trimming and J lost 5 bases; unmatched junction nucleotides: 9. This CDR3 reads CATSKGTVRTGELFF. CDR3 coding DNA: TGTGCCACCAGCAAAGGGACAGTCAGGACCGGGGAGCTGTTTTTT.

The chain joins TRBV7-9 to TRBJ1-5; a weak D match, TRBD1 (5 bases). Trimming shortened V by 3 bases and J by 3 bases, and 12 bases separated the two germline ends. This CDR3 contains 15 residues. CDR1 and CDR2 (germline): SEHNR, FQNEAQ (reference sequence). CDR3 sequence reads: CASSFGQGDNQPQHF. The CDR3 DNA follows: TGTGCCAGCAGCTTTGGGCAGGGTGACAATCAGCCCCAGCATTTT.

The chain couples TRBV5-1 to TRBJ2-3, with 9 bases lining up with TRBD1. Germline V gene data show CDR1 as SGHRS and CDR2 as YFSETQ. This CDR3 spans 16 amino acids. V was clipped by 0 bases and J by 5 bases; unmatched bases: 7. The CDR3 DNA reads TGCGCCAGCAGCTTGGGTGGGACAGGGTCAGGAGATACGCAGTATTTT. Translating it yields CASSLGGTGSGDTQYF.

This clonotype appeared many times. The CDR3 loop is CASSKGQNTDTQYF. The CDR3 DNA follows: TGCGCCAGCAGCAAGGGACAGAACACAGATACGCAGTATTTT. The chain is built from TRBV5-1 and TRBJ2-3; 7 bases match TRBD1. The CDR3 runs to 14 residues. Unmatched junction bases numbered 4, after V lost 4 bases and J lost 2 bases. CDR1 and CDR2 from the germline V gene are SGHRS and YFSETQ.

This clonotype was recorded once. The chain links TRBV11-2 to TRBJ2-1; 8 bases line up with TRBD1. With 0 bases clipped from V and 7 bases from J, the junction kept 17 bases outside the gene matches. This CDR3 comprises 19 residues. Germline lookup yields CDR1 SGHAT and CDR2 FQNNGV. Written as DNA, the CDR3 is TGTGCCAGCAGCTTAGAAGGCAGGGGGCCCTCGCGGGAATATAATGAGCAGTTCTTC. Protein sequence: CASSLEGRGPSREYNEQFF.

The J gene is TRBJ2-2, the V gene TRBV6-1, with TRBD1 matching 9 bases. From germline, CDR1 is MNHNS and CDR2 SASEGT. Germline trimming cut 6 bases from V and 6 bases from J; bases unmatched to any gene: 8. CDR3 length equals 15 residues. For the CDR3, the DNA is TGTGCCAGCAGCCGGGGACAGGGAGGGGCCGGGGAGCTGTTTTTT. Residues: CASSRGQGGAGELFF.

This clonotype has more than one count but fewer than ten. This chain uses TRBV19 with TRBJ2-2, with D hard to call. The CDR3 has 14 amino acids. With 0 bases removed from V and 5 bases from J, the gap between germline ends came to 7 bases. CDR1 and CDR2 from the germline V gene are LNHDA and SQIVND (reference sequence). The CDR3: CASSIDSGTGELFF. CDR3 in DNA: TGTGCCAGTAGTATAGATTCTGGGACCGGGGAGCTGTTTTTT.

The chain recombines TRBV4-1 with TRBJ2-2, with 7 bases that match TRBD1. This CDR3 has 19 amino acids. The germline gives CDR1 MGHRA, CDR2 YSYEKL. The J segment lost 5 bases and the V segment lost 3 bases, leaving 18 bases of the junction unmatched. CDR3 sequence: CASSHKPEGQASRTGELFF. CDR3 nucleotide sequence: TGCGCCAGCAGCCACAAACCGGAAGGACAGGCCTCCCGGACCGGGGAGCTGTTTTTT.

The CDR3 nucleotides read TGTGCCAGCAGCCCCCGGCAGGGGGCTTACAATGAGCAGTTCTTC. This sequence encodes CASSPRQGAYNEQFF. The chain couples TRBV7-2 to TRBJ2-1; 8 bases match TRBD1. Unmatched junction bases numbered 7, after V lost 5 bases and J lost 4 bases. The CDR3 sequence is 15 residues long. Germline CDR1 reads SGHTA; CDR2 reads FQGNSA.

This clonotype turned up a few times. At one end, the junction sequence differs from germline, possibly due to a read error. This sequence joins TRBV6-5 and TRBJ1-2; D might be TRBD1 (6 bases). The CDR3 is made up of 16 amino acids. Germline V gene lookup returns CDR1 MNHEY and CDR2 SVGAGI. The CDR3: CASSYSSHRVGYGYTF. The CDR3 region has the DNA TGTGCCAGCAGCTACTCATCCCACAGGGTTGGCTATGGCTACACCTTC.

This clonotype showed up just a few times. The V call is TRBV6-1, the J call TRBJ2-5, with D maybe TRBD2 (5 bases). V gave up 7 bases and J gave up 5 bases, with 14 bases separating them. The CDR3 has 13 residues. The germline V gene encodes CDR1 MNHNS and CDR2 SASEGT. The CDR3 loop reads CASIPEALETQYF. CDR3 nucleotides: TGTGCCAGCATCCCGGAGGCGTTGGAGACCCAGTACTTC.

CDR3 nucleotide sequence: TGCGCCAGCACCGGGCCCACAACCAATACGCAGTATTTT. Translating it yields CASTGPTTNTQYF. The chain carries TRBV5-1 and TRBJ2-3; no firm D call. Germline CDR1 is SGHRS and CDR2 is YFSETQ. Trimming stripped 6 bases from V and 7 bases from J, with 15 bases between. This CDR3 has 13 residues.

The rearrangement links TRBV7-8 to TRBJ2-1, with D possibly being TRBD2 (6 bases). This CDR3 has 12 residues. Germline CDR1 reads SGHVS; CDR2 reads FQNEAQ. Trimming cost V 3 bases and J 12 bases, with 12 bases left between them. The CDR3 coding sequence is TGTGCCAGCAGCTTGGGAGGATTCGGGCAGTTCTTC. It codes for CASSLGGFGQFF.

This clonotype was observed a handful of times. The chain links TRBV10-3 to TRBJ1-4, with no clear D. The germline V gene has CDR1 ENHRY and CDR2 SYGVKD. CDR3 length equals 14 residues. V was shortened by 6 bases and J by 6 bases, with 14 bases between the two germline ends. The CDR3 loop reads CAISAGPDYEKLFF. CDR3 nucleotides: TGTGCCATCAGCGCGGGTCCAGATTATGAAAAACTGTTTTTT.

This clonotype was observed a few times. V usage is TRBV11-2 and J usage is TRBJ2-1, with D uncertain. V gave up 2 bases and J gave up 10 bases, with 15 bases separating them. From germline, CDR1 is SGHAT and CDR2 FQNNGV. The CDR3 is 14 residues long. The CDR3 sequence: CASSLYQQRMEQFF. The CDR3 coding sequence is TGTGCCAGCAGCTTATACCAACAGCGTATGGAGCAGTTCTTC.

This clonotype has a handful of counts. This chain joins TRBV6-1 and TRBJ1-1; D is unclear. Germline V gene data show CDR1 as MNHNS and CDR2 as SASEGT. Trimming shortened V by 4 bases and J by 2 bases, and 14 bases separated the two germline ends. This CDR3 spans 15 amino acids. CDR3 region: CASSVEGLFNTEAFF. The DNA of the CDR3 is TGTGCCAGCAGTGTTGAAGGGTTATTTAACACTGAAGCTTTCTTT.

The CDR3 coding sequence is TGCAGTGCTCGCTACAGTAACACCGGGGAGCTGTTTTTT. Amino acid sequence: CSARYSNTGELFF. V and J are TRBV20-1 and TRBJ2-2; no reliable D call. V was pared by 5 bases and J by 2 bases, with 9 bases between. Germline CDR1 is DFQATT and CDR2 is SNEGSKA (reference sequence). CDR3 length equals 13 residues.

This clonotype came up a few times. The genes are TRBV27 and TRBJ2-3; D remains unclear. V lost 2 bases and J lost 1, with 10 bases in between. CDR1 MNHEY and CDR2 SMNVEV come from the germline V gene (reference sequence). This CDR3 is built from 15 residues. CDR3 in DNA: TGTGCCAGCAGTTTACGTGGCCGCCGCACAGATACGCAGTATTTT. Translation gives CASSLRGRRTDTQYF.

The gene calls are TRBV10-3 and TRBJ2-3; TRBD1 aligns across 9 bases. Germline CDR1 and CDR2: ENHRY and SYGVKD. The CDR3 spans 15 residues. The ends lost 6 bases at V and 2 bases at J; junction bases unmatched: 6. The CDR3 nucleotides are TGTGCCATCAGGGGGACAGGGACCTTCACAGATACGCAGTATTTT. Protein product: CAIRGTGTFTDTQYF.

This clonotype was counted only a few times. This chain uses TRBV3-1 with TRBJ1-3; no reliable D call. The CDR3 covers 13 residues. Trimming left V 1 base short and J 9 bases short, with 10 bases between. Germline loops: CDR1 LGHDT, CDR2 YNNKEL (reference sequence). The CDR3 protein is CASSQGRGRTIYF. In DNA, the CDR3 is TGTGCCAGCAGCCAAGGTCGAGGGCGCACCATATATTTT.

This chain links TRBV20-1 with TRBJ1-1; D remains unclear. The V end lost 3 bases, the J end lost 2 bases, and 10 bases lay between the germline ends. Germline V gives CDR1 DFQATT, CDR2 SNEGSKA (reference sequence). The CDR3 length is 13 residues. CDR3 DNA sequence: TGCAGTGCTAGCATGGGAATCAACACTGAAGCTTTCTTT. The encoded protein is CSASMGINTEAFF.

The chain carries TRBV6-5 and TRBJ2-7, with TRBD1 as a possible D gene (6 bases). The CDR3 has 17 residues. Germline V gives CDR1 MNHEY, CDR2 SVGAGI. The germline V and J ends were trimmed by 0 bases and 3 bases, with 18 bases remaining between them. The CDR3 DNA is TGTGCCAGCAGTTACTCCACGCTGACAGGCCCAAACTACGAGCAGTACGTC. Translating gives CASSYSTLTGPNYEQYV.

This clonotype was detected a few times. The J gene is TRBJ2-2, the V gene TRBV6-1; D is possibly TRBD2 (5 bases). Germline V CDR1 and CDR2: MNHNS, SASEGT. The CDR3 loop spans 15 amino acids. The germline V and J ends were trimmed by 6 bases and 0 bases, with 11 bases remaining between them. The CDR3 here is CASSPRRSNTGELFF. In DNA form, the CDR3 reads TGTGCCAGCAGCCCGAGGAGGTCGAACACCGGGGAGCTGTTTTTT.

This clonotype turned up a few times. The V and J genes are TRBV24-1 and TRBJ2-7, with 7 bases that match TRBD1. The ends lost 0 bases at V and 2 bases at J; junction bases unmatched: 6. From germline, CDR1 is KGHDR and CDR2 SFDVKD. The CDR3 totals 16 residues. The CDR3 nucleotides are TGTGCCACCAGTGATTTGCGGGGACAGCGAACCTACGAGCAGTACGTC. It yields the protein CATSDLRGQRTYEQYV.

This clonotype was seen many times. The rearrangement links TRBV12-3 or TRBV12-4 to TRBJ2-3, with D possibly matching TRBD2 (6 bases). There are 16 residues in the CDR3. V dropped 4 bases and J dropped 0 bases, with 14 bases sitting between them. CDR3 sequence (DNA): TGTGCCAGCAGTTCGGGGGAGGCCTCTAGCACAGATACGCAGTATTTT. Protein: CASSSGEASSTDTQYF.

This clonotype has more than one count but fewer than ten. The chain is built from TRBV5-6 and TRBJ2-7, with TRBD2 identical over 7 bases. Germline CDR1 reads SGHDT; CDR2 reads YYEEEE. This CDR3 is 14 amino acids long. V was pared by 3 bases and J by 3 bases, with 6 bases of the junction left unmatched. Here the CDR3 reads CASSWSGTLYEQYF. The CDR3, as DNA: TGTGCCAGCAGCTGGAGCGGGACCCTCTACGAGCAGTACTTC.